This TCR beta chain was sequenced during a study of vaccination and CD4 T cells after COVID-19. Overall study: Either the Pfizer-BioNTech BNT162b2 or Moderna mRNA-1273 vaccine was given as two doses.

The treatment is: approximately 11-day PBMC culture with coronavirus spike peptide pools or control peptides (ViraFEST assay). ViraFEST enlarged antigen-specific T cell populations with peptide pools and afterwards sequenced TCRs. This clonotype was counted only a few times. What it binds is not known. Germline CDR1 reads GTSNPN; CDR2 reads SVGIG (reference sequence). V lost 8 bases to trimming and J lost 5 bases, with 15 bases between them. CDR3 size: 12 residues. The study sequenced cultured CD4+ T cell DNA using the Oncomine TCR Beta short-read assay. TCRdb reprocessed the PCR reads via MiXCR and lists one record per CDR3 protein. Of about 16,000 distinct CDR3 sequences in the sample, 40% to 50% are singletons; the top ten hold 25% to 30%.

The receptor was isolated from a human donor with COVID-19. The chain recombines TRBV30 with TRBJ2-5, with D uncertain. The starting material was cultured CD4+ T cells from blood, obtained after SARS-CoV-2 vaccination. The CDR3 region is CALELGGETQYF. The CDR3 DNA reads TGTGCCCTGGAGTTGGGTGGGGAGACCCAGTACTTC.